This T cell receptor beta chain derives from a study of human T cells and chemical hapten exposure. The time point here: patch test 3, about 24 weeks after DPC sensitization. Treatment described: therapeutic diphenylcyclopropenone sensitization with weekly scalp DPC. This CDR3 is 15 amino acids long. Germline CDR1 MDHEN, CDR2 SYDVKM. Trimming took 8 bases from V and 9 from J; bases not matched to a gene: 12. Using its own MiXCR run on the RACE reads, TCRdb lists one record per CDR3 protein. The table includes over 75,000 distinct CDR3 sequences, approximately 11% detected once. The genes are TRBV28 and TRBJ2-1; 11 nucleotides line up with TRBD2. Sequenced material: whole blood, taken in connection with sensitization to the hapten diphenylcyclopropenone (DPC). The sequence derives from a young woman with alopecia areata. Some clones in this sample may be carry-over from other donors' samples. The CDR3 loop is CASGGLAGGPGEQFF. CDR3 coding DNA: TGTGCCAGCGGGGGCTTAGCGGGAGGGCCCGGTGAGCAGTTCTTC.